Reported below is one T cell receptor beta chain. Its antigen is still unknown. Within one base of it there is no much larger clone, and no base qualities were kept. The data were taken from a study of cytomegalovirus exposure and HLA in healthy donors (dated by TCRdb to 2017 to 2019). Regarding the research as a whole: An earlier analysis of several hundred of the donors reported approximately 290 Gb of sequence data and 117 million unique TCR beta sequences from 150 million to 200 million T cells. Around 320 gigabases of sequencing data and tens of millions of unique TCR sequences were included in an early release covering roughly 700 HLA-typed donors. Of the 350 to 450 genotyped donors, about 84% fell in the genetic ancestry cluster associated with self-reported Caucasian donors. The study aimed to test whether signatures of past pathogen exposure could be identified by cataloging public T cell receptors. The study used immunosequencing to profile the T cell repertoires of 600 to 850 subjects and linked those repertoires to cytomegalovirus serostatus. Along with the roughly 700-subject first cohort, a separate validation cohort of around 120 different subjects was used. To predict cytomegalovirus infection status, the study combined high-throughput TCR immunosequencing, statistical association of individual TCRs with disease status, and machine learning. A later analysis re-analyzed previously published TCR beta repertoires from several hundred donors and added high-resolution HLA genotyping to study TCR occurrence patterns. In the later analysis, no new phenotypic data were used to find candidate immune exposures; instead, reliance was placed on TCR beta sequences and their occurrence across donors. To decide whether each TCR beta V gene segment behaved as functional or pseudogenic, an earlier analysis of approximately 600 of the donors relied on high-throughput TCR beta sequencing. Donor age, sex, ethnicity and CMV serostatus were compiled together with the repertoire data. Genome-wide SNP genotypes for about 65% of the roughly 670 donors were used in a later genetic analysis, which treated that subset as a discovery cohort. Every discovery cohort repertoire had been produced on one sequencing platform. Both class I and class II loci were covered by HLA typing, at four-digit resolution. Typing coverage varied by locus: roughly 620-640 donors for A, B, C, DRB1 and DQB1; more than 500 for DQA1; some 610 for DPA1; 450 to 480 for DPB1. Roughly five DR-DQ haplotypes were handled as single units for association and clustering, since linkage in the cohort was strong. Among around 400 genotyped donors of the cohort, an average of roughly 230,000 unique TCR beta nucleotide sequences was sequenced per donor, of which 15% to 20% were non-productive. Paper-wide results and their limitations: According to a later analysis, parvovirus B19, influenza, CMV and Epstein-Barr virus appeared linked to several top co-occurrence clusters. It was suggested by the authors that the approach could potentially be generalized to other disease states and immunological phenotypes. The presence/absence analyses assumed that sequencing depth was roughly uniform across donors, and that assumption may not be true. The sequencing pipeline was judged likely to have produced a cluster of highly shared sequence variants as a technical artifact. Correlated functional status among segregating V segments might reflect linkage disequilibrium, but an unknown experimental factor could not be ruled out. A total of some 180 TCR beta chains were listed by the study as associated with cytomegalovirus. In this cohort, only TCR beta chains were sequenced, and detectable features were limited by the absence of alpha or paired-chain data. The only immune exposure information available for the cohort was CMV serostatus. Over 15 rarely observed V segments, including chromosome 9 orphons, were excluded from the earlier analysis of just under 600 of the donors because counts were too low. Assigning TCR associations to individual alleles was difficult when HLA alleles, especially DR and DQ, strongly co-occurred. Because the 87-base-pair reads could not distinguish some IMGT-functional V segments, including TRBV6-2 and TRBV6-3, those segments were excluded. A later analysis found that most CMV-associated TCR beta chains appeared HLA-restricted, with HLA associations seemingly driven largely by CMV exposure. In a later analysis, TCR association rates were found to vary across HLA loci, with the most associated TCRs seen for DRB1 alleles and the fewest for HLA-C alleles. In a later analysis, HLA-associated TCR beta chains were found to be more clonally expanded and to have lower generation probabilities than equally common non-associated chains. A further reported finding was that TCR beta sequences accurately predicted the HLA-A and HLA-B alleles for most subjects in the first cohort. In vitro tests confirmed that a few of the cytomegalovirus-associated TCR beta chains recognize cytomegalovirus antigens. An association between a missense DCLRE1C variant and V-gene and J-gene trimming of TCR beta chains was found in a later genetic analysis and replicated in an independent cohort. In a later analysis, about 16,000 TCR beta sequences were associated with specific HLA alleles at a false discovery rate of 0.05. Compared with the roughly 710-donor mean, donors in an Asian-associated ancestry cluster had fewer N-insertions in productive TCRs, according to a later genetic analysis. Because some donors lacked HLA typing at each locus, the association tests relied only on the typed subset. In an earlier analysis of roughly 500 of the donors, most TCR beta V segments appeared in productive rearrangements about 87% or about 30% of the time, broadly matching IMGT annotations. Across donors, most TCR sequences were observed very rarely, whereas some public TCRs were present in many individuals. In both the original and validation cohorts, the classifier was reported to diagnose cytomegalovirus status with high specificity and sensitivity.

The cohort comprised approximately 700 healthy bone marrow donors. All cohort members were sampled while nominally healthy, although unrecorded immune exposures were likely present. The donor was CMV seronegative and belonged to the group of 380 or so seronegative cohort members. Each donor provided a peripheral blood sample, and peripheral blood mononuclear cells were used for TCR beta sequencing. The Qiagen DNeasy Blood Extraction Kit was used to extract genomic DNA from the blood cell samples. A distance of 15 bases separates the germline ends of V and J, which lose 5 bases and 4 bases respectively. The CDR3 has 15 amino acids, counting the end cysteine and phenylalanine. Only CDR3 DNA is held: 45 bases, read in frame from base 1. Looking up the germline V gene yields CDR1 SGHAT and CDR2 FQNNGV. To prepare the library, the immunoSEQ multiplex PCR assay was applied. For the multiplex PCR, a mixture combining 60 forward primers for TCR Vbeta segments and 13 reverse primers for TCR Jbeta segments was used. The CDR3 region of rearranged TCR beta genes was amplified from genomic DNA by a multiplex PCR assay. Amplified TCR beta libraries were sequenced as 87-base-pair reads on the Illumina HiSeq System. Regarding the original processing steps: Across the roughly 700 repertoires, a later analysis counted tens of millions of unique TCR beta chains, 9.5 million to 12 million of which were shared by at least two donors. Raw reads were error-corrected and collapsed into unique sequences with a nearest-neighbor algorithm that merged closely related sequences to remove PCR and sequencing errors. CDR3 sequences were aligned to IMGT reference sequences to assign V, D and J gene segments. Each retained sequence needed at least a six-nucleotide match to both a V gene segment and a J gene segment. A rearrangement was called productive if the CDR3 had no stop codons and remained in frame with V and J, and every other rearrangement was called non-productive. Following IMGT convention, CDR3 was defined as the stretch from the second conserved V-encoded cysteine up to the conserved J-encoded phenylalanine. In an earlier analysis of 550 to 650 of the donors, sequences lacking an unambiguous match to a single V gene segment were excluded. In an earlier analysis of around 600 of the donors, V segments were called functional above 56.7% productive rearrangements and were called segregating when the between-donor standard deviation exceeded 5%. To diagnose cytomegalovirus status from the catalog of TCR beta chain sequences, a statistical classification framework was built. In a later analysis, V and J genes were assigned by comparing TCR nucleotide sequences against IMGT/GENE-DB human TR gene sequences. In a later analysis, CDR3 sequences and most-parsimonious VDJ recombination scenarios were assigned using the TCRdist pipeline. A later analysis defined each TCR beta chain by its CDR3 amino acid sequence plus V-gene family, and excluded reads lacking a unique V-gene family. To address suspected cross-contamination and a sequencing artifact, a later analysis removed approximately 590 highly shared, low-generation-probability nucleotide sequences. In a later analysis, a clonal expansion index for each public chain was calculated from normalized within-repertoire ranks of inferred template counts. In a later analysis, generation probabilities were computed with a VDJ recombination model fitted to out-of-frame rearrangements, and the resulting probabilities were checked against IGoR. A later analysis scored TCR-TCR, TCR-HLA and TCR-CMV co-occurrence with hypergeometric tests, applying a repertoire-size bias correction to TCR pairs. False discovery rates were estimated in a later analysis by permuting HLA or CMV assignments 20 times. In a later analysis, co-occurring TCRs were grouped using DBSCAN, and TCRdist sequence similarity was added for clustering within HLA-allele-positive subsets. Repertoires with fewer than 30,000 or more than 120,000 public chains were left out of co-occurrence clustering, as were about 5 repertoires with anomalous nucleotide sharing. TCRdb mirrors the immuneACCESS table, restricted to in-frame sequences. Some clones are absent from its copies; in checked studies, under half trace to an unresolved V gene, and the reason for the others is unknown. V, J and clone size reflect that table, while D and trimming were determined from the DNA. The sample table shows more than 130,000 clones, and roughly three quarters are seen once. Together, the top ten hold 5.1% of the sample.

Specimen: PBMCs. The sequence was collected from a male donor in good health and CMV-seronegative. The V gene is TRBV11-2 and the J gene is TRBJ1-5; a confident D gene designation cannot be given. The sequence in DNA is TGTGCCAGCAGCCCGGCGGGGTATGATAATCAGCCCCAGCATTTT. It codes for CASSPAGYDNQPQHF.